The next 10 T cell receptor beta chains were all read from a single sample in a study of T cell repertoires in cytomegalovirus infection. One entry per CDR3 protein, called by TCRdb with MiXCR from the reads. In the table there are around 430,000 distinct CDR3 sequences, approximately 46% of which are singletons. These receptors' antigens are unknown. The sequencing used cultured PBMCs, collected from culture after CMV antigen stimulation. Receptors were obtained from a human donor in good health (CMV status not recorded). Some clones in this sample may be carry-over from other donors' samples.

The V gene is TRBV15, the J gene TRBJ2-1; 7 bases map to TRBD2. J lost 0 bases, V lost 6 bases, and 8 bases had no gene match. The CDR3 loop spans 16 amino acids. CDR1 is LNHNV and CDR2 is YYDKDF in the germline V gene (reference sequence). The CDR3 here is CATRTRRGSSYNEQFF. The CDR3 bases are TGTGCCACCAGAACTAGGCGCGGGAGCTCCTACAATGAGCAGTTCTTC.

The chain couples TRBV7-4 to TRBJ2-5; 8 nucleotides align to TRBD2. From germline, CDR1 is SGHVT and CDR2 SQSDAQ. The length of the CDR3 is 14 residues. V shed 5 bases, J shed 4 bases, and the junction held 6 bases outside the gene matches. The CDR3 here is CASSATGGAETQYF. CDR3 DNA sequence: TGTGCCAGCAGCGCCACCGGGGGGGCAGAGACCCAGTACTTC.

This clonotype was observed a few times. This chain links TRBV7-2 with TRBJ2-2; D perhaps matches TRBD2 (6 bases). Germline V gene sequence: CDR1 SGHTA, CDR2 FQGNSA. V gave up 5 bases and J gave up 5 bases, with 12 bases separating them. This CDR3 spans 14 amino acids. In DNA, the CDR3 is TGTGCCAGCAGCCCGGGACTCCTAACCGGGGAGCTGTTTTTT. Its protein is CASSPGLLTGELFF.

The gene calls are TRBV12-3 or TRBV12-4 and TRBJ1-2; tentatively, D is TRBD1 (5 bases). Trimming removed 2 bases at V and 3 bases at J, with 10 bases between. There are 14 residues in the CDR3. CDR3 region: CASSLQGNYYGYTF. DNA for the CDR3: TGTGCCAGCAGTTTACAGGGCAATTACTATGGCTACACCTTC.

The genes are TRBV20-1 and TRBJ1-2; D ambiguous. The V end lost 0 bases, the J end lost 8 bases, and 13 bases lay between the germline ends. The CDR3 sequence is 13 residues long. CDR1 is DFQATT, CDR2 SNEGSKA, per germline (reference sequence). For the CDR3, the DNA is TGCAGTGCTAGAGAGGCTGCCGGACGGGGCTACACCTTC. Its translation is CSAREAAGRGYTF.

The V gene is TRBV28, the J gene TRBJ2-2; no reliable D call. Trimming took 7 bases from V and 3 from J, leaving 21 bases between them. Germline-derived CDR1 and CDR2 are MDHEN and SYDVKM. The CDR3 has 17 amino acids. The chain's CDR3 is CASTQGGVPLDTGELFF. The CDR3 DNA follows: TGTGCCAGCACCCAAGGTGGGGTCCCCTTGGACACCGGGGAGCTGTTTTTT.

The chain uses TRBV7-2 and TRBJ2-3; possible D gene TRBD2, 5 bases. The germline V gene encodes CDR1 SGHTA and CDR2 FQGNSA. The CDR3 runs to 14 residues. The V gene lost 7 bases and the J gene lost 0 bases, with 11 bases spanning the gap. CDR3 sequence reads: CASTAGFSTDTQYF. CDR3 coding DNA: TGTGCCAGCACCGCGGGCTTTAGCACAGATACGCAGTATTTT.

The chain couples TRBV6-5 to TRBJ2-7, with 8 bases identical to TRBD1. CDR3 size: 13 residues. The V segment lost 6 bases and the J segment 3 bases; nucleotides outside the gene matches: 4. Germline CDR1 and CDR2: MNHEY and SVGAGI. CDR3: CASSPGGRYEQYF. Written as DNA, the CDR3 is TGTGCCAGCAGCCCAGGGGGCCGCTACGAGCAGTACTTC.

This clonotype was picked up a small number of times. The chain has TRBV5-1 and TRBJ2-5; D call uncertain. Germline loops: CDR1 SGHRS, CDR2 YFSETQ. The V end was cut by 2 bases, the J end by 2 bases, with 16 bases between. The CDR3 consists of 16 residues. CDR3 nucleotides: TGCGCCAGCAGCTTAAAGTCTTTCGGCAGGCAAGAGACCCAGTACTTC. As protein: CASSLKSFGRQETQYF.

This clonotype was seen a handful of times. Here the CDR3 DNA reads TGTGCCAGCAGCTCTGATCGAGACACCATATATTTT. Amino acid sequence: CASSSDRDTIYF. The rearrangement uses TRBV7-9 and TRBJ1-3; D remains ambiguous. V lost 4 bases and J 8 bases, leaving 9 bases between the germline ends. This CDR3 is 12 amino acids long. Germline V gives CDR1 SEHNR, CDR2 FQNEAQ (reference sequence).